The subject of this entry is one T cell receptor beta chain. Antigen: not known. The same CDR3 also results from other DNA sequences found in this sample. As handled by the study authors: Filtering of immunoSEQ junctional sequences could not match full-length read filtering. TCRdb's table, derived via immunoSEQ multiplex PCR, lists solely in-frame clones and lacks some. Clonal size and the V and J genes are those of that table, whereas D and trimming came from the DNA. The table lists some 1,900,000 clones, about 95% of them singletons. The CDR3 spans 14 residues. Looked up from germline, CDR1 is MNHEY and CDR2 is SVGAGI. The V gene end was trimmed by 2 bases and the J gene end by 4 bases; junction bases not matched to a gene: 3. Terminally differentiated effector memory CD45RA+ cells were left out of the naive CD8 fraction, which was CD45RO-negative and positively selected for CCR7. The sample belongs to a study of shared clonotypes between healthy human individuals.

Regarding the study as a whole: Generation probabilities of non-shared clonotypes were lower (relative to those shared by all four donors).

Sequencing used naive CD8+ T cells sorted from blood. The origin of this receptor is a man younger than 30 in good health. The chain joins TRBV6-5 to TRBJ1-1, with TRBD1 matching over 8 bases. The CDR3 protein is CASSYQGAVTEAFF. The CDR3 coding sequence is TGTGCCAGCAGTTACCAGGGGGCGGTCACTGAAGCTTTCTTT.